This TCR beta chain was profiled in a study of Ad26.COV2.S vaccination and SARS-CoV-2 variants. Findings and caveats of the study: Analyses that measured TCR breadth and depth may have underestimated total T cell responses. Substantial post-vaccination breadth of spike-specific CD8+ and CD4+ T cell responses was reported.

Treatment denoted: about 20 received Ad26.COV2.S at low or high dose, single or two shots; roughly 5 received placebo; per-sample allocation not given. It was on day 63 after the first vaccine or placebo injection that samples were taken. The donor was a Boston adult aged 18-55 years. Turning to this clone: Its target is unknown.

Using immunoSEQ multiplex PCR, the repertoire was profiled, and TCRdb retains in-frame clones only, with some absent. This sample yields 450,000 to 550,000 clones, of which about nine tenths are seen a single time; roughly 1.7% belongs to the top ten. V was shortened by 3 bases and J by 7 bases, with 12 bases between the two germline ends. Germline lookup yields CDR1 SEHNR and CDR2 FQNEAQ (reference sequence). The CDR3 sequence is 13 residues long. Sequencing was performed on peripheral blood, taken in a trial of Ad26.COV2.S vaccine versus placebo. The chain carries TRBV7-9 and TRBJ1-1; the D gene is possibly TRBD1 (6 bases). The clonotype originates from a person aged 18-65 years who received the Ad26.COV2.S COVID-19 vaccine or a placebo. The CDR3 coding sequence is TGTGCCAGCAGCTTGGGACATCCTTTTGAAGCTTTCTTT. This sequence encodes CASSLGHPFEAFF.